This TCR beta chain was retrieved from a study of CD8 T cells in ankylosing spondylitis. Findings of the study overall: There were earlier reports of some motif variants in reactive arthritis synovial fluid and blood. What seemed typical of ankylosing spondylitis blood was a TCR beta motif built from about 8 highly homologous variants.

Libraries of TCR beta came from quantitative 5'-RACE with molecular barcodes. TCRdb itself ran the 5' RACE reads through MiXCR, one entry per CDR3 protein. The sample lists 450,000 to 550,000 distinct CDR3 sequences; approximately 5.3% were seen once. V lost 4 bases and J lost 5, with 12 bases in between. The CDR3 length is 13 residues. Germline CDR1 is LGHNA and CDR2 is YNFKEQ. This clonotype was picked up many times. Its cognate antigen is unknown. The receptor was isolated from a male donor with ankylosing spondylitis. The V call is TRBV4-2, the J call TRBJ2-7; the D gene could be TRBD1 or TRBD2 (5 bases each). The sequenced material came from blood, either unsorted or a sorted T cell fraction (not recorded which). CDR3 in DNA: TGTGCCAGCAGCCGCCGCCAGGGAGACGAGCAGTACTTC. Translation: CASSRRQGDEQYF.